This T cell receptor (beta chain) appears in the sequencing data of a study of vaccination effects on CD4 cells after COVID-19. The junction had 5 bases not matched to a gene; V was cut back by 4 bases and J by 0 bases. The length of the CDR3 is 15 residues. Germline V gene data show CDR1 as SGHAT and CDR2 as FQNNGV. This clone occurred many times. Its specificity is unknown. The same CDR3 arises from other DNA sequences in this sample as well. The method was immunoSEQ multiplex PCR; TCRdb's version includes in-frame clones alone and lacks a portion of them. The sample includes about 55,000 clones, about two thirds of them seen just once. Study outcomes and limitations: After vaccination of healthy people, only 1 of 255 vaccine-induced clones cross-reacted with common cold coronaviruses. Few convalescent patients, and no early post-infection timepoints, were available to the study.

In the ViraFEST assay, antigen-specific CD4+ clonotypes were identified by expansion after peptide-pool stimulation. Cultured cells yielded isolated CD4+ T cells after more than nine days. No vaccinee had earlier SARS-CoV-2 infection, and nucleocapsid antibodies were negative. PBMC were cultured at some 2.1 million per well with approximately 9 IU/ml IL-2 and 9.5 to 10 ug/ml peptides. The authors replaced half the medium with IL-2 medium on days 3 and 7. The rearrangement joins TRBV11-2 to TRBJ1-1, with TRBD1 matching 7 bases. The TCR sequence derives from a human donor who received a COVID-19 vaccine. The sequencing used CD4+ T cells from PBMCs cultured with SARS-CoV-2 spike peptides, collected before COVID-19 vaccination. DNA of the CDR3: TGTGCCAGCAGCTCATCAGGGGGGGTGAACACTGAAGCTTTCTTT. This codes for CASSSSGGVNTEAFF.